The clone carrying this TCR beta chain has ten or more counts. The CDR3 is made up of 16 amino acids. The germline gives CDR1 MNHNY, CDR2 SVGAGI (reference sequence). The trim removed 2 bases at V and 7 bases at J, leaving 11 bases unmatched. MiXCR was run by TCRdb on the 5' RACE reads, yielding one entry per CDR3 protein. The table shows 55,000 to 75,000 distinct CDR3 sequences, with 5.9% occurring only once. The source of the sample is a study of early T cells in non-severe SARS-CoV-2 infection. This chain links TRBV6-6 with TRBJ2-1; 7 nucleotides line up with TRBD2. The sample consisted of whole blood, taken at baseline. This receptor was taken from an adult who was a healthcare worker with PCR-confirmed SARS-CoV-2 infection or an uninfected control (not recorded which). CDR3 region: CASSYRRGGSTNEQFF. In DNA form, the CDR3 reads TGTGCCAGCAGTTACAGGAGGGGCGGGAGTACGAATGAGCAGTTCTTC.